This T cell receptor beta chain appears in the sequencing data of a study of blood T cells in healthy people across ages. The second PCR ran about 6 to 11 cycles with a sample-barcoded 5' primer and J-beta primers. Using its own MiXCR run on the 5' RACE reads, TCRdb lists one record per CDR3 protein. The data show 600,000 to 850,000 distinct CDR3 sequences, around a quarter seen once. The CDR3 covers 17 residues. The germline CDR1 and CDR2 sequences are ENHRY and SYGVKD. V shed 0 bases, J shed 2 bases, and the junction held 7 bases outside the gene matches. This same sample was also taken into another study, of T cells of mothers and their children.

Material for sequencing was blood. The chain carries TRBV10-3 and TRBJ2-1; 7 nucleotides line up with TRBD2. This clonotype was sampled from a boy aged 10-17 years in good health. The CDR3 loop is CAISESGGGTPYNEQFF. The DNA for the CDR3 is TGTGCCATCAGTGAGTCGGGGGGGGGGACGCCCTACAATGAGCAGTTCTTC.